This T cell receptor (beta chain) was identified in a study of T cells after yellow fever vaccination. This clonotype appeared many times. Its antigen remains unknown. Study results and caveats: FACS-sorted repertoires might harbor abundant contaminating clonotypes from the bulk population. A faster peak, day 5 versus 15, was reached by the weaker secondary response.

Trimming removed 1 base from V and 6 bases from J; junction bases left unmatched: 6. Germline V gene data show CDR1 as LGHNA and CDR2 as YNFKEQ. The CDR3 totals 16 residues. TCRdb ran MiXCR on the 5' RACE reads and lists one entry per CDR3 protein. This sample has 250,000 or so distinct CDR3 sequences; more than 3.5% occur once, and the top ten carry under 20%. This specimen consisted of PBMCs, obtained 15 days after the yellow fever booster vaccination. This receptor was obtained from a man aged 18 to 29 who received the YFV17D yellow fever vaccine. The rearrangement joins TRBV4-2 to TRBJ2-1, with 10 bases fitting TRBD2. This chain's CDR3 is CASSQVSGGPSNEQFF. Here the CDR3 DNA reads TGTGCCAGCAGCCAAGTTAGCGGGGGGCCATCCAATGAGCAGTTCTTC.